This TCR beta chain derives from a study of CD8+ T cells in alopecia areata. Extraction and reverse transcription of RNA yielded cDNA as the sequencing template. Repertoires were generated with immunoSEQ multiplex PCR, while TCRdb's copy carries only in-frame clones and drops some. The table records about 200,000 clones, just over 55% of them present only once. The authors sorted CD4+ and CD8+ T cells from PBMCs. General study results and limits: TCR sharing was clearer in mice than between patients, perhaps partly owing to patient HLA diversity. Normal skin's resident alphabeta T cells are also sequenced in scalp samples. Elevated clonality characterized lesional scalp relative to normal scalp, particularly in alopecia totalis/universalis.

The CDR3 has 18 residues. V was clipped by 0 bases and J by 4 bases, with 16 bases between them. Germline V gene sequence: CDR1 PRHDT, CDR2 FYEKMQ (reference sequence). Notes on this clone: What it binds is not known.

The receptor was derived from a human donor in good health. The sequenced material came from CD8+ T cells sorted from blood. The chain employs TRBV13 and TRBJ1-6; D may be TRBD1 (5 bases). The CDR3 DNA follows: TGTGCCAGCAGCTTAGGCCTTTTTCCGGGACCGTATAATTCACCCCTCCACTTT. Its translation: CASSLGLFPGPYNSPLHF.